These 7 T cell receptor beta chains came from one sample sequenced in a study of blood T cell repertoires in COVID-19. Repertoires were generated with immunoSEQ multiplex PCR, while TCRdb's copy carries only in-frame clones and drops some. The sample holds fewer than 350,000 clones, approximately 83% seen once. The sequencing sample was made of PBMCs or T cells enriched from blood (not recorded which). The receptors come from a woman in her thirties or forties with acute COVID-19.

This clone has only one observation. The chain employs TRBV28 and TRBJ2-7; 9 bases map to TRBD1. The CDR3 runs 16 residues. Unmatched junction bases numbered 11, after V lost 5 bases and J lost 3 bases. Looked up from germline, CDR1 is MDHEN and CDR2 is SYDVKM. The CDR3 loop is CASSPSPGTGNYEQYF. The CDR3 DNA sequence: TGTGCCAGCAGTCCCAGTCCCGGGACAGGGAACTACGAGCAGTACTTC.

Worth noting for this clone: Other nucleotide sequences from this sample produce the same CDR3. The V call is TRBV18, the J call TRBJ2-5; D gene uncertain. This CDR3 contains 14 residues. Germline V gives CDR1 KGHSH, CDR2 LQKENI. With 0 bases removed from V and 3 bases from J, the gap between germline ends came to 8 bases. CDR3 loop: CASSPPSQKETQYF. Here the CDR3 DNA reads TGTGCCAGCTCACCACCCTCCCAGAAAGAGACCCAGTACTTC.

In its sample, this clone was seen once. The chain recombines TRBV9 with TRBJ1-3; possibly TRBD1 for D (5 bases). Trimming took off 3 bases at V and 4 bases at J, with 5 bases between the two ends. The V gene's germline CDR1 is SGDLS and CDR2 YYNGEE. This CDR3 has 12 amino acids. CDR3 protein: CASSDRGNTIYF. CDR3 sequence (DNA): TGTGCCAGCAGCGACAGGGGAAACACCATATATTTT.

The chain has TRBV5-1 and TRBJ2-6; 8 bases map to TRBD1. Germline lookup yields CDR1 SGHRS and CDR2 YFSETQ. V lost 3 bases, J lost 0 bases, and 11 bases stayed unmatched. This CDR3 is built from 19 residues. For the CDR3, the DNA is TGCGCCAGCAGCTCCGGACCGGGACAGGCTCTCTCTGGGGCCAACGTCCTGACTTTC. Protein sequence: CASSSGPGQALSGANVLTF.

This clone was observed a single time. The chain combines TRBV18 with TRBJ1-1; D may be TRBD1 (5 bases). Per germline, CDR1 KGHSH and CDR2 LQKENI. The V end lost 1 base, the J end lost 0 bases, and 18 bases lay between the germline ends. CDR3 length: 18 residues. This CDR3 is CASSPQMNTQQVNTEAFF. The CDR3 nucleotides are TGTGCCAGCTCACCACAAATGAATACACAACAGGTGAACACTGAAGCTTTCTTT.

The chain joins TRBV11-2 to TRBJ1-2; maybe TRBD1 (5 bases). Trimming removed 1 base at V and 8 bases at J, with 14 bases between. The CDR3 extends over 14 amino acids. The germline V gene has CDR1 SGHAT and CDR2 FQNNGV. This CDR3 is CASSLGSRAEGYTF. The DNA of the CDR3 is TGTGCCAGCAGCTTAGGTTCCAGGGCTGAGGGCTACACCTTC. Based on the CDR3 plus reference TRBV11-2 and TRBJ1-2, the full variable domain is EAGVAQSPRYKIIEKRQSVAFWCNPISGHATLYWYQQILGQGPKLLIQFQNNGVVDDSQLPKDRFSAERLKGVDSTLKIQPAKLEDSAVYLCASSLGSRAEGYTFGSGTRLTVV.

This rearrangement joins TRBV2 to TRBJ1-5, with no clear D. The CDR3 extends over 14 amino acids. Deletions cut 8 bases from V and 2 bases from J, with 13 bases between. In germline, CDR1 is SNHLY, CDR2 FYNNEI. This CDR3 reads CASRTARGNQPQHF. CDR3 sequence (DNA): TGTGCCAGCCGGACCGCGAGGGGCAATCAGCCCCAGCATTTT.